The entry below describes one T cell receptor beta chain. Sequencing was performed with immunoSEQ multiplex PCR; in TCRdb, only in-frame clones are kept and a portion is missing. The repertoire holds some 68,000 clones, with around 92% as singletons. V lost 5 bases and J lost 1; bases outside the gene matches: 14. This CDR3 is 18 amino acids long. The germline gives CDR1 SEHNR, CDR2 FQNEAQ (reference sequence). This sample stems from a study of T cell changes during pregnancy in multiple sclerosis. This TCR was recovered from a female donor in good health, enrolled as a control in a pregnancy study. Material: peripheral blood, obtained in the second trimester of pregnancy. V usage is TRBV7-9 and J usage is TRBJ2-7; 10 bases match TRBD1. CDR3 bases: TGTGCCAGCAGCCTCCCATCAACCGGGACAGGGGCGTCCTACGAGCAGTACTTC. Its protein product is CASSLPSTGTGASYEQYF.